There are many counts of the clone carrying this T cell receptor (beta chain). Its antigen is not identified. These data come from a study of T-cell memory formation after mild COVID-19. Study-level findings and limits: CD4/CD8 balance characterized clones contracting day 15 to 85, and CD4+ skew characterized later expanders. Memory from before infection featured some responding clones, which suggests cross-reactive memory joined. Contracting clones localized mainly to CM and EM when CD4+ and mainly to EMRA when CD8+.

The ends were cut back, 5 bases at V and 2 bases at J, with 10 bases in the middle. Germline CDR1 reads SQVTM; CDR2 reads ANQGSEA. The CDR3 is 13 residues long. TCRdb reanalysed the 5' RACE reads using MiXCR and keeps one entry per CDR3 protein. The sample holds 150,000 or so distinct CDR3 sequences, about 14% seen once. What was sequenced was PBMCs or a T cell subset sorted from them (not recorded which). V is TRBV29-1 and J is TRBJ2-1; D is perhaps TRBD2 (5 bases). This sequence originates from an adult woman who had mild COVID-19 (a few samples of this study predate the infection). Cell type and time point are not known. The CDR3 region is CSVSTGAYNEQFF. In DNA form, the CDR3 reads TGCAGCGTTTCTACCGGGGCCTACAATGAGCAGTTCTTC.